What follows are 18 T cell receptor beta chains derived from one specimen sequenced in a study of blood T cell repertoires in COVID-19. Assay used: immunoSEQ multiplex PCR; TCRdb lists only in-frame clones, some missing. This sample carries some 240,000 clones, about 90% of them seen once, and the ten largest clones take 10%. Sequences were obtained from peripheral blood. The receptors come from a woman aged 65 to 85 with COVID-19, enrolled during active disease.

The chain recombines TRBV6-1 with TRBJ2-7; TRBD1 agrees at 9 bases. V dropped 2 bases and J dropped 7; count of bases not matched to a gene: 9. The CDR3 has 15 residues. CDR1 MNHNS and CDR2 SASEGT come from the germline V gene. The CDR3 is CASSESGTGFDEQYF. The CDR3 nucleotides read TGTGCCAGCAGTGAATCCGGGACAGGGTTTGATGAGCAGTACTTC.

This clone came up a few times. V is TRBV6-4 and J is TRBJ1-5; D uncertain. V was trimmed by 3 bases and J by 2 bases, leaving 11 bases between them. CDR1 is MRHNA and CDR2 is SNTAGT in the germline V gene. This CDR3 has 15 amino acids. The CDR3 nucleotides read TGTGCCAGCAGTGAAGAAGGCGGGGGCAATCAGCCCCAGCATTTT. Its translation: CASSEEGGGNQPQHF.

The CDR3 DNA reads TGTGCCTGGAGTGTACCTGGACAAACCTATGGCTACACCTTC. Its protein is CAWSVPGQTYGYTF. The chain couples TRBV30 to TRBJ1-2; perhaps TRBD1 as D (5 bases). Germline assignment: CDR1 GTSNPN and CDR2 SVGIG (reference sequence). Trimming took off 0 bases at V and 4 bases at J, with 12 bases between the two ends. The CDR3 length is 14 residues. The full variable domain, its missing parts supplied by reference TRBV30 and TRBJ1-2, is SQTIHQWPATLVQPVGSPLSLECTVEGTSNPNLYWYRQAAGRGLQLLFYSVGIGQISSEVPQNLSASRPQDRQFILSSKKLLLSDSGFYLCAWSVPGQTYGYTFGSGTRLTVV.

V usage is TRBV21-1 and J usage is TRBJ1-3. TRBV21-1 is marked as a pseudogene. The CDR3 runs 12 residues. The CDR3 region is CASSIEGNTIYF. The CDR3, as DNA: TGTGCCAGCAGCATAGAAGGAAACACCATATATTTT.

The chain recombines TRBV5-1 with TRBJ2-1; possible D gene TRBD2, 5 bases. The CDR3 runs to 14 residues. Germline CDR1 reads SGHRS; CDR2 reads YFSETQ. With 4 bases removed from V and 4 bases from J, the gap between germline ends came to 12 bases. In nucleotides, the CDR3 is TGCGCCAGCAGCATAGGTAGCGATTACAATGAGCAGTTCTTC. It encodes CASSIGSDYNEQFF.

The chain combines TRBV2 with TRBJ2-1; 8 bases map to TRBD2. Looked up from germline, CDR1 is SNHLY and CDR2 is FYNNEI. There are 12 residues in the CDR3. V lost 1 base to trimming and J lost 12 bases; unmatched junction nucleotides: 2. The CDR3 region has the DNA TGTGCCAGCAGTGAAGTGCGGGAGGTGCAGTTCTTC. It yields the protein CASSEVREVQFF. Based on the CDR3 plus reference TRBV2 and TRBJ2-1, the full variable domain is EPEVTQTPSHQVTQMGQEVILRCVPISNHLYFYWYRQILGQKVEFLVSFYNNEISEKSEIFDDQFSVERPDGSNFTLKIRSTKLEDSAMYFCASSEVREVQFFGPGTRLTVL.

V is TRBV7-2 and J is TRBJ2-7; 7 bases map to TRBD2. Germline V gives CDR1 SGHTA, CDR2 FQGNSA. CDR3 length: 15 amino acids. V was pared by 3 bases and J by 0 bases, with 5 bases of the junction left unmatched. The CDR3 sequence is CASSFLADSSYEQYF. CDR3 sequence (DNA): TGTGCCAGCAGCTTTCTAGCGGATAGCTCCTACGAGCAGTACTTC.

J is TRBJ1-1 and V is TRBV10-3, with 8 bases that match TRBD1. Germline lookup yields CDR1 ENHRY and CDR2 SYGVKD. After removal of 6 bases from V and 4 bases from J, the junction contained 4 bases not matched to a gene. The CDR3 covers 13 residues. The DNA for the CDR3 is TGTGCCATCAGGACCACAGGGGGCACTGAAGCTTTCTTT. It translates to CAIRTTGGTEAFF.

The rearrangement uses TRBV6-5 and TRBJ1-2, with D possibly TRBD1 on 6 matching bases. Germline CDR1 is MNHEY and CDR2 is SVGAGI. V shed 2 bases and J shed 8 bases, with 18 bases lying between them. The CDR3 spans 15 residues. CDR3 residues: CASSYGTSPAGGYTF. As DNA, the CDR3 is TGTGCCAGCAGTTACGGGACATCACCTGCTGGAGGCTACACCTTC.

This clone was counted once. The CDR3 loop reads CASSPRRGVGNTIYF. DNA of the CDR3: TGCGCCAGCAGCCCCCGAAGAGGCGTCGGAAACACCATATATTTT. J is TRBJ1-3 and V is TRBV5-1; D is undetermined. The germline V gene encodes CDR1 SGHRS and CDR2 YFSETQ. This CDR3 has 15 amino acids. V was trimmed by 4 bases and J by 4 bases, leaving 15 bases between them.

This clone was counted a single time. This chain connects TRBV10-3 to TRBJ1-1; TRBD1 aligns across 7 bases. The germline V gene has CDR1 ENHRY and CDR2 SYGVKD. V shed 5 bases and J 6 bases; nucleotides not matched to a gene: 6. This CDR3 comprises 13 residues. CDR3 loop: CAISWTGGAEAFF. CDR3 nucleotide sequence: TGTGCCATCAGTTGGACAGGAGGAGCTGAAGCTTTCTTT.

CDR3 sequence (DNA): TGTGCCAGCAGTGATACTAGCGGGAGGGGAGAGACCCAGTACTTC. It translates to CASSDTSGRGETQYF. The rearrangement uses TRBV3-1 (or the pseudogene TRBV3-2) and TRBJ2-5, with TRBD2 identical over 13 bases. J was trimmed by 4 bases and V by 6 bases; bases with no gene match: 5. Germline loops: CDR1 LGHDT, CDR2 YNNKEL (reference sequence). The CDR3 spans 15 residues.

The V gene is TRBV19, the J gene TRBJ1-5, with 7 nucleotides matching TRBD1. Trimming removed 2 bases from V and 0 bases from J; junction bases left unmatched: 13. The CDR3 length is 19 residues. The germline gives CDR1 LNHDA, CDR2 SQIVND (reference sequence). The CDR3 loop reads CASSIRGGGTGHSNQPQHF. CDR3 sequence (DNA): TGTGCCAGTAGTATACGAGGGGGCGGTACCGGTCATAGCAATCAGCCCCAGCATTTT.

The genes are TRBV19 and TRBJ2-1, with 8 bases identical to TRBD2. The CDR3 has 13 amino acids. Germline loops: CDR1 LNHDA, CDR2 SQIVND (reference sequence). V gave up 5 bases and J gave up 4 bases; unmatched junction bases: 1. CDR3 sequence: CASSLAGYNEQFF. The CDR3 DNA follows: TGTGCCAGTAGTCTAGCGGGTTACAATGAGCAGTTCTTC.

This sequence joins TRBV11-3 and TRBJ2-1; TRBD2 matches 10 bases. The CDR3 sequence is 16 residues long. J gave up 4 bases and V 1 base, and 4 bases lay outside the gene matches. Germline V CDR1 and CDR2: SGHNT, YENEEA. The CDR3: CASSLGVAGGYNEQFF. The CDR3 DNA reads TGTGCCAGCAGCTTAGGAGTAGCGGGAGGTTACAATGAGCAGTTCTTC.

This rearrangement joins TRBV4-2 to TRBJ2-5; 8 positions agree with TRBD2. CDR1 and CDR2 (germline): LGHNA, YNFKEQ. Trimming cost V 4 bases and J 2 bases; bases outside gene matches: 9. There are 16 residues in the CDR3. CDR3 in DNA: TGTGCCAGCAGCCTCCTGTGGGCTAGCGGGCAAGAGACCCAGTACTTC. This sequence encodes CASSLLWASGQETQYF.

This chain joins TRBV7-3 and TRBJ2-5; TRBD2 agrees at 7 bases. The ends lost 0 bases at V and 2 bases at J; junction bases unmatched: 6. From germline, CDR1 is SGHTA and CDR2 FQGTGA. The CDR3 length is 16 residues. CDR3 nucleotide sequence: TGTGCCAGCAGCTTAACAGCGACTAGCCTTCAAGAGACCCAGTACTTC. This codes for CASSLTATSLQETQYF.

CDR3 residues: CASSQSPGPNEKLFF. The CDR3 bases are TGTGCCAGCAGCCAATCCCCAGGGCCAAATGAAAAACTGTTTTTT. The chain recombines TRBV3-1 (or the pseudogene TRBV3-2) with TRBJ1-4; weak D call: TRBD1 (5 bases). Per germline, CDR1 LGHDT and CDR2 YNNKEL (reference sequence). V lost 2 bases and J 5 bases, leaving 12 bases between the germline ends. The CDR3 sequence is 15 residues long.